This passage covers 20 T cell receptor beta chains from one sample sequenced in a study of T-cell memory formation after mild COVID-19. TCRdb itself ran the 5' RACE reads through MiXCR, one entry per CDR3 protein. The table lists about 44,000 distinct CDR3 sequences, roughly 7% of them singletons. The sequenced material came from PBMCs or a T cell subset sorted from them (not recorded which). The source of these receptors is an adult who had mild COVID-19 (a few samples of this study predate the infection). Cell type and time point are not known.

This chain links TRBV7-7 with TRBJ2-2; D is ambiguous. Germline V gene data show CDR1 as SSHAT and CDR2 as FNYEAQ (reference sequence). V gave up 3 bases and J gave up 4 bases, with 6 bases separating them. This CDR3 is 13 amino acids long. DNA of the CDR3: TGTGCCAGCAGCTTGGAGAGCACCGGGGAGCTGTTTTTT. Its translation is CASSLESTGELFF.

Points on this clonotype: Sequence at one end of the junction differs from germline and may be a read error. The CDR3 DNA reads TGTGCCAGCAGACCACACGGGCTATCCAATCAGCCCAAGCATTTT. Its protein is CASRPHGLSNQPKHF. The chain links TRBV27 to TRBJ1-5; D unresolved. The germline V gene has CDR1 MNHEY and CDR2 SMNVEV (reference sequence). The CDR3 spans 15 residues.

The gene calls are TRBV20-1 and TRBJ2-5, with D possibly matching TRBD1 (5 bases). CDR1 is DFQATT, CDR2 SNEGSKA, per germline (reference sequence). V was trimmed by 5 bases and J by 4 bases, leaving 11 bases between them. CDR3 length equals 12 residues. The CDR3 region is CSAQRQLETQYF. The CDR3 DNA sequence: TGCAGTGCTCAACGACAGTTAGAGACCCAGTACTTC.

The chain employs TRBV7-2 and TRBJ1-2; 8 bases line up with TRBD1. The ends lost 0 bases at V and 5 bases at J; junction bases unmatched: 5. Germline V gene data show CDR1 as SGHTA and CDR2 as FQGNSA. CDR3 length equals 15 residues. The CDR3 region has the DNA TGTGCCAGCAGCTTAGCCGGACAGGGAGGGTATGGCTACACCTTC. It yields the protein CASSLAGQGGYGYTF.

This clonotype was seen only a few times. The V gene is TRBV4-1, the J gene TRBJ1-1; 9 bases are shared with TRBD1. The CDR3 totals 17 residues. The junction had 10 bases not matched to a gene; V was cut back by 5 bases and J by 0 bases. Germline V gives CDR1 MGHRA, CDR2 YSYEKL. The CDR3 DNA follows: TGCGCCAGCAGCTCCCTAGGGGACAGGGTAATGAACACTGAAGCTTTCTTT. Translated: CASSSLGDRVMNTEAFF.

This clonotype came up many times. This chain uses TRBV7-2 with TRBJ1-6; D remains unclear. Trimming removed 1 base from V and 9 bases from J, with 16 bases in between. CDR3 size: 16 residues. Germline V gene lookup returns CDR1 SGHTA and CDR2 FQGNSA. This chain's CDR3 is CASSLGIGISGSPLHF. CDR3 nucleotides: TGTGCCAGCAGCTTAGGGATTGGGATTTCGGGTTCACCCCTCCACTTT.

With respect to this clonotype: At one boundary the junction diverges from the germline segment, which might be a read error. This chain links TRBV7-7 with TRBJ2-6; the match to TRBD2 covers 9 bases. The CDR3 loop spans 16 amino acids. The germline gives CDR1 SSHAT, CDR2 FNYEAQ (reference sequence). CDR3 region: CASSLAGHSGANVLTF. CDR3 in DNA: TGTGCTAGCAGTCTAGCGGGACACTCTGGGGCCAACGTCCTGACTTTC.

This clonotype was counted at least ten times. The chain employs TRBV10-3 and TRBJ2-7; 7 nucleotides match TRBD1. Germline-derived CDR1 and CDR2 are ENHRY and SYGVKD. The J segment lost 2 bases and the V segment lost 5 bases, leaving 6 bases of the junction unmatched. The CDR3 loop spans 14 amino acids. The CDR3 loop is CAISKTGVPYEQYF. CDR3 coding DNA: TGTGCCATCAGTAAAACAGGGGTGCCCTACGAGCAGTACTTC.

The chain is built from TRBV18 and TRBJ1-5; D unresolved. V shed 6 bases and J shed 0 bases, with 9 bases lying between them. CDR3 length: 14 amino acids. The germline V gene has CDR1 KGHSH and CDR2 LQKENI. CDR3 nucleotide sequence: TGTGCCAGCTCCCTCGACGGTAGCAATCAGCCCCAGCATTTT. Encoded protein: CASSLDGSNQPQHF.

This chain links TRBV15 with TRBJ2-3; 8 positions match TRBD1. The CDR3 contains 14 residues. Losses at the gene ends were 5 bases for V and 2 bases for J; bases not matched to a gene: 3. Germline-derived CDR1 and CDR2 are LNHNV and YYDKDF (reference sequence). The CDR3 loop is CATSRTGITDTQYF. The DNA for the CDR3 is TGTGCCACCAGCCGGACAGGGATCACAGATACGCAGTATTTT.

This clonotype came up many times. The rearrangement uses TRBV7-3 and TRBJ2-7; the match to TRBD1 covers 9 bases. V was pared by 4 bases and J by 4 bases, with 8 bases of the junction left unmatched. The germline V gene has CDR1 SGHTA and CDR2 FQGTGA. This CDR3 is built from 15 residues. The CDR3 DNA reads as TGTGCCAGCAGCTCCGGGACAGGGCCCCAGTACGAGCAGTACTTC. Translated: CASSSGTGPQYEQYF.

Ten or more counts support this clonotype. J is TRBJ2-5 and V is TRBV15; TRBD2 matches at 8 bases. Looked up from germline, CDR1 is LNHNV and CDR2 is YYDKDF (reference sequence). With V trimmed by 0 bases and J by 2 bases, 11 bases remained unmatched. The CDR3 has 18 amino acids. CDR3 DNA: TGTGCCACCAGCAGAGAAACCCTCGGACTAGCAATGCAAGAGACCCAGTACTTC. As protein: CATSRETLGLAMQETQYF. Using reference TRBV15 and TRBJ2-5 for the parts outside the CDR3, the full variable domain is DAMVIQNPRYQVTQFGKPVTLSCSQTLNHNVMYWYQQKSSQAPKLLFHYYDKDFNNEADTPDNFQSRRPNTSFCFLDIRSPGLGDTAMYLCATSRETLGLAMQETQYFGPGTRLLVL.

The rearrangement joins TRBV6-2 or TRBV6-3 to TRBJ2-7; 10 bases are shared with TRBD2. V shed 5 bases and J 0 bases; nucleotides not matched to a gene: 7. This CDR3 contains 16 residues. Germline V gene data show CDR1 as MNHEY and CDR2 as SVGEGT. CDR3 sequence: CASSDPGLASSYEQYF. DNA of the CDR3: TGTGCCAGCAGTGATCCGGGACTAGCGTCCTCCTACGAGCAGTACTTC.

This clonotype was detected ten times or more. The gene calls are TRBV5-1 and TRBJ2-1; the D is unclear. V was cut by 3 bases and J by 0 bases, with 4 bases left in between. This CDR3 has 13 amino acids. Per the germline V gene, CDR1 is SGHRS and CDR2 is YFSETQ. CDR3 protein: CASSSSSYNEQFF. CDR3 sequence (DNA): TGCGCCAGCAGCTCTAGCTCCTACAATGAGCAGTTCTTC.

A few counts support this clonotype. This chain links TRBV12-3 or TRBV12-4 with TRBJ1-1; a possible D gene is TRBD1 (5 bases). The CDR3 consists of 12 residues. V dropped 2 bases and J dropped 8 bases, with 9 bases sitting between them. The CDR3 sequence: CASSLIRVEAFF. The CDR3 DNA reads TGTGCCAGCAGTTTAATCAGGGTCGAAGCTTTCTTT.

In its sample, this clonotype was seen many times. The chain combines TRBV7-2 with TRBJ2-6; no reliable D call. Germline V lookup: CDR1 SGHTA, CDR2 FQGNSA. V was pared by 2 bases and J by 0 bases, with 8 bases between. There are 16 residues in the CDR3. CDR3 sequence reads: CASSLSWSSGANVLTF. DNA of the CDR3: TGTGCCAGCAGCTTATCTTGGAGCTCTGGGGCCAACGTCCTGACTTTC. The whole variable domain, filled in from reference TRBV7-2 and TRBJ2-6, reads GAGVSQSPSNKVTEKGKDVELRCDPISGHTALYWYRQSLGQGLEFLIYFQGNSAPDKSGLPSDRFSAERTGGSVSTLTIQRTQQEDSAVYLCASSLSWSSGANVLTFGAGSRLTVL.

This clonotype came up a few times. The V gene is TRBV6-5, the J gene TRBJ2-1; D is uncertain. The CDR3 is 13 amino acids. The germline gives CDR1 MNHEY, CDR2 SVGAGI. Trimming pared 2 bases from V and 5 bases from J, leaving 7 bases between. The CDR3 here is CASSYVGHNEQFF. DNA for the CDR3: TGTGCCAGCAGTTACGTCGGTCACAATGAGCAGTTCTTC.

This clonotype was recorded a few times. The J gene is TRBJ1-5, the V gene TRBV30; no clear D. Germline V gene sequence: CDR1 GTSNPN, CDR2 SVGIG (reference sequence). The CDR3 is 14 amino acids. Trimming pared 1 base from V and 0 bases from J, leaving 7 bases between. The CDR3 reads CAWSAVNSNQPQHF. The CDR3 region has the DNA TGTGCCTGGAGTGCGGTAAATAGCAATCAGCCCCAGCATTTT.

Relative to its sample, this clonotype is medium-sized (0.01 to 0.1%). The chain couples TRBV7-8 to TRBJ2-5; TRBD1 is a possible D gene (6 bases). CDR3 length: 13 residues. CDR1 is SGHVS, CDR2 FQNEAQ, per germline. V lost 11 bases and J lost 2, with 15 bases in between. DNA for the CDR3: TGTGCCCTCCTAGACAGGAGTCAAGAGACCCAGTACTTC. Protein product: CALLDRSQETQYF.

The table lists this clonotype with many counts. The gene calls are TRBV5-8 and TRBJ2-1; 8 positions agree with TRBD1. Germline CDR1 SGHTS, CDR2 YDEGEE. Trimming took 4 bases from V and 10 from J; bases not matched to a gene: 13. This CDR3 is built from 15 residues. The CDR3 is CASSDAPGQGWEQFF. CDR3 coding DNA: TGTGCCAGCAGCGACGCCCCCGGACAGGGATGGGAGCAGTTCTTC.